These 25 T cell receptor beta chains were sequenced from one sample in a study of T cells in localized non-small cell lung cancer (dated by TCRdb to 2018 to 2020). Library creation used the immunoSEQ multiplex PCR assay. The clones in this table, taken by TCRdb from immuneACCESS, are in-frame only. Not every clone is retained; where verified, under half of the shortfall comes from an unresolved V gene, and the cause of the rest is unknown. The sample profile shows approximately 60,000 clones; 85% to 90% of them were found once. Under 2.5% of the sample is held by the ten biggest clonotypes. Sample: peripheral blood, taken before any cancer treatment. Receptor source: a woman aged 35 to 75 with stage I lung adenocarcinoma.

This sequence joins TRBV25-1 and TRBJ1-5; TRBD1 matches at 8 bases. There are 15 residues in the CDR3. V dropped 6 bases and J dropped 4; count of bases not matched to a gene: 8. Germline V gives CDR1 MGHDK, CDR2 SYGVNS. In nucleotides, the CDR3 is TGTGCCAGCAGCCCCGGACAGGGAGTAAATCAGCCCCAGCATTTT. Encoded protein: CASSPGQGVNQPQHF.

This chain links TRBV7-3 with TRBJ2-1; no firm D call. Germline values: CDR1 SGHTA, CDR2 FQGTGA. V was trimmed by 2 bases and J by 5 bases, leaving 10 bases between them. The CDR3 runs to 14 residues. The chain's CDR3 is CASSLGYSNNEQFF. The CDR3 nucleotides are TGTGCCAGCAGCTTAGGGTACAGTAACAATGAGCAGTTCTTC. Full variable domain (missing parts from reference TRBV7-3 and TRBJ2-1): GAGVSQTPSNKVTEKGKYVELRCDPISGHTALYWYRQSLGQGPEFLIYFQGTGAADDSGLPNDRFFAVRPEGSVSTLKIQRTERGDSAVYLCASSLGYSNNEQFFGPGTRLTVL.

This clone was seen a handful of times. This chain's CDR3 is CASSQTVGPIQPQHF. The CDR3, as DNA: TGTGCCAGCAGCCAGACAGTAGGCCCCATTCAGCCCCAGCATTTT. V gene TRBV7-2 combines with J gene TRBJ1-5, with a possible D match to TRBD1 (5 bases). The ends were cut back, 5 bases at V and 6 bases at J, with 17 bases in the middle. CDR3 length equals 15 residues. Germline V CDR1 and CDR2: SGHTA, FQGNSA.

The V call is TRBV7-2, the J call TRBJ2-1; tentatively, D is TRBD1 (5 bases). The CDR3 consists of 16 residues. The germline V and J ends were trimmed by 1 base and 1 base, with 11 bases remaining between them. Germline CDR1 reads SGHTA; CDR2 reads FQGNSA. The CDR3 spells CASSLVGAGSYNEQFF. CDR3 sequence (DNA): TGTGCCAGCAGCTTAGTAGGGGCAGGATCCTACAATGAGCAGTTCTTC.

The rearrangement links TRBV27 to TRBJ2-3, with D perhaps matching TRBD2 (6 bases). The CDR3 loop spans 15 amino acids. Germline assignment: CDR1 MNHEY and CDR2 SMNVEV (reference sequence). V lost 5 bases and J lost 6, with 18 bases in between. CDR3 nucleotides: TGTGCCAGCAGTCCACTAGCTCAGAACAGGGATACGCAGTATTTT. Translated, it gives CASSPLAQNRDTQYF.

V and J are TRBV4-2 and TRBJ2-1; 9 bases are a match to TRBD1. V lost 5 bases to trimming and J lost 6 bases; unmatched junction nucleotides: 14. Germline CDR1 LGHNA, CDR2 YNFKEQ. The CDR3 is made up of 17 amino acids. This CDR3 is CASSSLSRTGAGNEQFF. Written as DNA, the CDR3 is TGTGCCAGCAGCTCGCTCTCCCGGACAGGGGCGGGCAATGAGCAGTTCTTC.

V and J are TRBV4-2 and TRBJ2-1; either TRBD1 or TRBD2 may supply D (5 bases each). V shed 1 base and J shed 6 bases, with 13 bases lying between them. Per germline, CDR1 LGHNA and CDR2 YNFKEQ. The CDR3 is made up of 15 amino acids. DNA for the CDR3: TGTGCCAGCAGCCAAGTCTGGGGGAACGGCAATGAGCAGTTCTTC. Translating gives CASSQVWGNGNEQFF.

This chain uses TRBV2 with TRBJ1-1; TRBD1 might be the D (6 bases). V was cut by 4 bases and J by 7 bases, with 10 bases left in between. Per the germline V gene, CDR1 is SNHLY and CDR2 is FYNNEI. There are 12 residues in the CDR3. CDR3 nucleotides: TGTGCCAGCAGTGTAGGGACAAGTGAAGCTTTCTTT. It codes for CASSVGTSEAFF.

This rearrangement joins TRBV7-6 to TRBJ2-1; possibly TRBD1 for D (7 bases). The CDR3 has 16 residues. In germline, CDR1 is SGHVS, CDR2 FNYEAQ. Trimming pared 1 base from V and 3 bases from J, leaving 13 bases between. The CDR3 nucleotides are TGTGCCAGCAGCTTAGTAGGAGGGACAGACTACAATGAGCAGTTCTTC. Translation: CASSLVGGTDYNEQFF.

The rearrangement joins TRBV7-7 to TRBJ1-4; D gene uncertain. The CDR3 is made up of 11 amino acids. Germline assignment: CDR1 SSHAT and CDR2 FNYEAQ (reference sequence). V lost 8 bases, J lost 5 bases, and 6 bases lay in between. The CDR3 protein is CASRQNEKLFF. The DNA of the CDR3 is TGTGCCAGCCGCCAAAATGAAAAACTGTTTTTT.

The chain recombines TRBV21-1 with TRBJ1-2; the table's D call, TRBD1, was not checked against the DNA. TRBV21-1 is termed a pseudogene. The CDR3 has 15 residues. The CDR3 nucleotides read TGTGCCAGCAGCATCAGAGGGACAGCCGCCTATGGCTACACCTTC. Protein product: CASSIRGTAAYGYTF.

The chain has TRBV2 and TRBJ1-4, with 7 bases fitting TRBD1. The germline gives CDR1 SNHLY, CDR2 FYNNEI. CDR3 length equals 14 residues. V was clipped by 6 bases and J by 2 bases; unmatched bases: 3. The CDR3: CASRETGTNEKLFF. As DNA, the CDR3 is TGTGCCAGCAGGGAGACAGGGACTAATGAAAAACTGTTTTTT.

The chain has TRBV12-5 and TRBJ1-2; 10 nucleotides line up with TRBD1. The V and J ends lost 6 bases and 4 bases, in that order; junction bases with no gene match: 11. This CDR3 comprises 16 residues. Per the germline V gene, CDR1 is LGHNT and CDR2 is FRNRAP. The CDR3 region has the DNA TGTGCTAGTGGCGCGACAGGGGGCATCCCCATCTATGGCTACACCTTC. This sequence encodes CASGATGGIPIYGYTF.

This clone was counted once. J is TRBJ2-7 and V is TRBV19; 10 bases are a match to TRBD1. Trimming removed 7 bases from V and 5 bases from J; junction bases left unmatched: 5. The CDR3 sequence is 13 residues long. Looked up from germline, CDR1 is LNHDA and CDR2 is SQIVND (reference sequence). The CDR3 protein is CASNDRGQNEQYF. Here the CDR3 DNA reads TGTGCCAGTAACGACAGGGGGCAAAACGAGCAGTACTTC.

The chain has TRBV6-5 and TRBJ2-2; TRBD1 is a possible D gene (5 bases). Trimming took off 7 bases at V and 3 bases at J, with 15 bases between the two ends. The germline gives CDR1 MNHEY, CDR2 SVGAGI. The CDR3 loop spans 15 amino acids. The CDR3 DNA is TGTGCCAGCAAAGTTGCTACAGGCTACACCGGGGAGCTGTTTTTT. The encoded protein is CASKVATGYTGELFF.

This chain uses TRBV6-6 with TRBJ1-4; D perhaps matches TRBD1 (6 bases). The CDR3 covers 15 residues. Germline-derived CDR1 and CDR2 are MNHNY and SVGAGI (reference sequence). Trimming took 2 bases from V and 6 from J, leaving 13 bases between them. This CDR3 reads CASSYRGQSYEKLFF. The CDR3 nucleotides read TGTGCCAGCAGTTACCGGGGGCAGTCTTATGAAAAACTGTTTTTT.

J is TRBJ1-5 and V is TRBV19; TRBD1 agrees at 10 bases. The V and J ends lost 9 bases and 7 bases, in that order; junction bases with no gene match: 12. The length of the CDR3 is 15 residues. Germline CDR1 is LNHDA and CDR2 is SQIVND (reference sequence). CDR3: CASSGRDRGWQPQHF. In nucleotides, the CDR3 is TGTGCCAGCAGTGGGAGGGACAGGGGATGGCAGCCCCAGCATTTT.

V and J are TRBV28 and TRBJ2-5; a possible D gene is TRBD2 (5 bases). Germline loops: CDR1 MDHEN, CDR2 SYDVKM. Trimming removed 4 bases from V and 1 base from J, with 13 bases in between. The CDR3 covers 15 residues. The CDR3 DNA is TGTGCCAGCAGTTCCTCGGGGAGCCTCCAAGAGACCCAGTACTTC. It codes for CASSSSGSLQETQYF.

Only one count was recorded for this clone. The rearrangement joins TRBV7-3 to TRBJ2-3; a weak D match, TRBD2 (5 bases). Between the trimmed V and J ends, which lost 5 bases and 4 bases, there was a span of 13 bases. Germline V gives CDR1 SGHTA, CDR2 FQGTGA. This CDR3 has 14 residues. The CDR3 here is CASSQNPSPDTQYF. For the CDR3, the DNA is TGTGCCAGCAGCCAGAACCCTAGCCCAGATACGCAGTATTTT.

The chain employs TRBV6-5 and TRBJ1-2; D not certain. The V gene lost 6 bases and the J gene lost 0 bases, with 11 bases spanning the gap. This CDR3 is built from 14 residues. Germline CDR1 and CDR2: MNHEY and SVGAGI. The CDR3 loop is CASRNNRANYGYTF. The CDR3, as DNA: TGTGCCAGCAGAAACAACAGAGCTAACTATGGCTACACCTTC.

The chain is built from TRBV11-2 and TRBJ2-3; 9 bases line up with TRBD2. CDR1 is SGHAT and CDR2 is FQNNGV in the germline V gene. CDR3 length: 16 amino acids. Trimming at V came to 3 bases and at J to 4 bases, leaving 8 bases not matched to a gene. CDR3 bases: TGTGCCAGCAGCTTCCGTGGCGGGGGGGAATCAGATACGCAGTATTTT. Its protein is CASSFRGGGESDTQYF. The full variable domain, with the rest looked up from reference TRBV11-2 and TRBJ2-3, is EAGVAQSPRYKIIEKRQSVAFWCNPISGHATLYWYQQILGQGPKLLIQFQNNGVVDDSQLPKDRFSAERLKGVDSTLKIQPAKLEDSAVYLCASSFRGGGESDTQYFGPGTRLTVL.

The genes are TRBV20-1 and TRBJ2-1, with D maybe TRBD1 (5 bases). V was trimmed by 1 base and J by 14 bases, leaving 12 bases between them. This CDR3 has 11 amino acids. CDR1 is DFQATT and CDR2 is SNEGSKA in the germline V gene (reference sequence). In nucleotides, the CDR3 is TGCAGTGCTAGAGGGGGCTCAAGAGAGTTCTTC. This translates into CSARGGSREFF.

The rearrangement uses TRBV6-6 and TRBJ1-1; 9 nucleotides match TRBD1. Germline trimming cut 2 bases from V and 4 bases from J; bases unmatched to any gene: 5. The CDR3 is 15 residues long. Germline CDR1 MNHNY, CDR2 SVGAGI (reference sequence). Here the CDR3 reads CASSYADRGGTEAFF. The CDR3 bases are TGTGCCAGCAGTTACGCGGACAGGGGAGGCACTGAAGCTTTCTTT.

This clone has a handful of counts. V usage is TRBV28 and J usage is TRBJ1-5; D might be TRBD1 (5 bases). The germline V and J ends were trimmed by 8 bases and 7 bases, with 21 bases remaining between them. CDR1 is MDHEN, CDR2 SYDVKM, per germline. The CDR3 sequence is 15 residues long. The CDR3 region is CASRRGAGYGQPQHF. The CDR3 coding sequence is TGTGCCAGCCGTAGAGGGGCAGGGTACGGCCAGCCCCAGCATTTT.

This chain uses TRBV11-2 with TRBJ2-7; 9 bases align to TRBD1. J was trimmed by 2 bases and V by 5 bases; bases with no gene match: 4. This CDR3 is 14 amino acids long. Germline V CDR1 and CDR2: SGHAT, FQNNGV. Here the CDR3 reads CASSPGQGPYEQYF. The DNA of the CDR3 is TGTGCCAGCAGCCCGGGACAGGGCCCCTACGAGCAGTACTTC.